These 13 T cell receptor beta chains share one sample of origin, sequenced in a study of blood T cell repertoires in COVID-19. Clones were read by immunoSEQ multiplex PCR, and TCRdb kept only the in-frame ones, dropping some. The table has about 360,000 clones, about 89% seen once. Sequencing was carried out using PBMCs or T cells enriched from blood (not recorded which). The receptor source for this set is a man aged 35 to 55 in a cohort exposed to, infected with or recovered from COVID-19 (not recorded which).

V gene TRBV28 combines with J gene TRBJ2-2, with TRBD2 matching over 9 bases. Germline lookup yields CDR1 MDHEN and CDR2 SYDVKM. The CDR3 covers 16 residues. V was clipped by 4 bases and J by 1 base; unmatched bases: 4. The CDR3 loop is CASSYSGSLNTGELFF. The CDR3 bases are TGTGCCAGCAGTTATAGCGGGAGTCTGAACACCGGGGAGCTGTTTTTT. Filled out from reference TRBV28 and TRBJ2-2, the complete variable domain reads DVKVTQSSRYLVKRTGEKVFLECVQDMDHENMFWYRQDPGLGLRLIYFSYDVKMKEKGDIPEGYSVSREKKERFSLILESASTNQTSMYLCASSYSGSLNTGELFFGEGSRLTVL.

Of note for this clone: The identical CDR3 is also encoded by other nucleotide sequences in the sample. V usage is TRBV9 and J usage is TRBJ2-1; a weak D match, TRBD1 (6 bases). Germline V CDR1 and CDR2: SGDLS, YYNGEE. The CDR3 extends over 15 amino acids. V lost 0 bases to trimming and J lost 0 bases, with 7 bases between them. The CDR3 DNA reads TGTGCCAGCAGCGTAGGAGGGGGCTCCTACAATGAGCAGTTCTTC. It codes for CASSVGGGSYNEQFF.

V gene TRBV9 combines with J gene TRBJ1-2; TRBD1 might be the D (6 bases). The CDR3 has 14 residues. V lost 5 bases and J lost 4, with 15 bases in between. Germline CDR1 SGDLS, CDR2 YYNGEE. CDR3 region: CASSGRGVGYGYTF. For the CDR3, the DNA is TGTGCCAGCAGTGGGAGGGGGGTTGGCTATGGCTACACCTTC. Combining the CDR3 with reference TRBV9 and TRBJ1-2 gives the whole variable domain DSGVTQTPKHLITATGQRVTLRCSPRSGDLSVYWYQQSLDQGLQFLIQYYNGEERAKGNILERFSAQQFPDLHSELNLSSLELGDSALYFCASSGRGVGYGYTFGSGTRLTVV.

This chain uses TRBV2 with TRBJ2-3; a possible D gene is TRBD2 (6 bases). Per the germline V gene, CDR1 is SNHLY and CDR2 is FYNNEI. V was shortened by 4 bases and J by 0 bases, with 17 bases between the two germline ends. This CDR3 has 17 residues. CDR3 nucleotide sequence: TGTGCCAGCAGTGGTTTTCGGCTAGCGATTAGCACAGATACGCAGTATTTT. As protein: CASSGFRLAISTDTQYF.

This clone came up a few times. The V call is TRBV30, the J call TRBJ1-3, with no clear D. The V end was cut by 3 bases, the J end by 1 base, with 16 bases between. Germline V lookup: CDR1 GTSNPN, CDR2 SVGIG (reference sequence). The CDR3 runs 16 residues. CDR3 in DNA: TGTGCCTGGAGCCGCCCGAGGCCTGTATCTGGAAACACCATATATTTT. Protein sequence: CAWSRPRPVSGNTIYF.

This sequence joins TRBV5-6 and TRBJ2-7; 7 bases fit TRBD2. The V gene end was trimmed by 6 bases and the J gene end by 5 bases; junction bases not matched to a gene: 8. This CDR3 region has 13 residues. Germline CDR1 SGHDT, CDR2 YYEEEE. In DNA, the CDR3 is TGTGCCAGCACCGGACTAGATAGGGACGAGCAGTACTTC. Translating gives CASTGLDRDEQYF.

The chain is built from TRBV25-1 and TRBJ2-7; 9 bases match TRBD2. Germline V gene lookup returns CDR1 MGHDK and CDR2 SYGVNS. With V trimmed by 0 bases and J by 2 bases, 5 bases remained unmatched. The length of the CDR3 is 16 residues. Written as DNA, the CDR3 is TGTGCCAGCAGTGAATATCGGTCTAGCGGGACCTACGAGCAGTACTTC. This gives the protein CASSEYRSSGTYEQYF.

The table lists this clone with a count of one. The rearrangement uses TRBV28 and TRBJ1-6; TRBD1 aligns across 9 bases. The J segment lost 10 bases and the V segment lost 5 bases, leaving 9 bases of the junction unmatched. Germline V gene lookup returns CDR1 MDHEN and CDR2 SYDVKM. The CDR3 is made up of 15 amino acids. Here the CDR3 DNA reads TGTGCCAGCAGTATGGCGGGGACAGGGTACTCACCCCTCCACTTT. This codes for CASSMAGTGYSPLHF.

V gene TRBV28 combines with J gene TRBJ2-3, with D perhaps TRBD2 (5 bases). The CDR3 sequence is 14 residues long. Germline-derived CDR1 and CDR2 are MDHEN and SYDVKM. Trimming removed 8 bases from V and 4 bases from J, with 16 bases in between. Here the CDR3 reads CASHPPLRADTQYF. DNA for the CDR3: TGTGCCAGCCACCCCCCCCTGAGGGCAGATACGCAGTATTTT.

The chain recombines TRBV4-1 with TRBJ1-2; D remains unclear. V shed 4 bases and J shed 0 bases, with 12 bases lying between them. The CDR3 has 15 residues. CDR1 and CDR2 from the germline V gene are MGHRA and YSYEKL. The CDR3 coding sequence is TGCGCCAGCAGCCCGGCGGGTGGAGCTAACTATGGCTACACCTTC. Amino acid sequence: CASSPAGGANYGYTF.

This chain joins TRBV12-3 or TRBV12-4 and TRBJ2-7; 9 positions match TRBD1. The CDR3 is 13 residues long. The junction had 5 bases not matched to a gene; V was cut back by 9 bases and J by 2 bases. This chain's CDR3 is CARGQGRPYEQYF. The CDR3 DNA is TGTGCCAGGGGACAGGGAAGGCCCTACGAGCAGTACTTC.

The chain has TRBV9 and TRBJ1-1, with TRBD1 matching 7 bases. Per germline, CDR1 SGDLS and CDR2 YYNGEE. The CDR3 covers 16 residues. Unmatched junction bases numbered 8, after V lost 0 bases and J lost 3 bases. The CDR3 reads CASSVALKGADTEAFF. The CDR3 DNA reads as TGTGCCAGCAGCGTAGCCCTCAAGGGGGCGGACACTGAAGCTTTCTTT.

The V call is TRBV6-5, the J call TRBJ2-3; 7 nucleotides match TRBD2. CDR3 length: 16 residues. V trimming: 0 bases; J trimming: 2 bases; junction bases outside the gene matches: 5. The germline gives CDR1 MNHEY, CDR2 SVGAGI. The CDR3 sequence: CASSYSAGVVTDTQYF. The CDR3 coding sequence is TGTGCCAGCAGTTACTCTGCGGGGGTAGTCACAGATACGCAGTATTTT.